The present T cell receptor (beta chain) was sequenced within a study of cytomegalovirus exposure and HLA in healthy donors. Study findings and constraints: Altogether, 164 TCR beta chains were recorded as cytomegalovirus-associated.

The primer mix had 60 Vbeta and 13 Jbeta primers. Using immunoSEQ multiplex PCR, the repertoire was profiled, and TCRdb retains in-frame clones only, with some absent. Of over 85,000 clones in the sample, approximately 70% were seen once. To note about this clone: The antigen remains unidentified.

Germline lookup yields CDR1 SGHAT and CDR2 FQNNGV. This CDR3 is built from 14 residues. Trimming took off 1 base at V and 4 bases at J, with 10 bases between the two ends. The chain combines TRBV11-2 with TRBJ1-2; unclear D gene. Sequences were obtained from PBMCs. This TCR derives from a man in his forties in good health and CMV-seronegative. The CDR3 here is CASSLGNGVYGYTF. CDR3 coding DNA: TGTGCCAGCAGCTTAGGCAACGGGGTCTATGGCTACACCTTC. The full variable domain, in which reference TRBV11-2 and TRBJ1-2 provide the parts outside the CDR3, is EAGVAQSPRYKIIEKRQSVAFWCNPISGHATLYWYQQILGQGPKLLIQFQNNGVVDDSQLPKDRFSAERLKGVDSTLKIQPAKLEDSAVYLCASSLGNGVYGYTFGSGTRLTVV.